These 14 T cell receptor beta chains share one sample of origin, sequenced in a study of identical twins. TCRdb re-derived calls from the 5' RACE reads in MiXCR, one entry per CDR3 protein. Among nearly 900,000 distinct CDR3 sequences listed, approximately 13% were seen once. These data are also associated with another study on yellow fever vaccine responses in identical twins.

The sequenced sample was PBMCs. These receptors came from a woman aged 18-29 years in good health.

The V gene is TRBV20-1, the J gene TRBJ2-3, with 10 positions matching TRBD2. The V and J ends lost 3 bases and 2 bases, in that order; junction bases with no gene match: 5. The germline V gene encodes CDR1 DFQATT and CDR2 SNEGSKA (reference sequence). The CDR3 runs 15 residues. CDR3 DNA sequence: TGCAGTGCTAGCTCTAGCGGGGGCCCCACAGATACGCAGTATTTT. This translates into CSASSSGGPTDTQYF.

This clonotype has just a few counts. The genes are TRBV6-1 and TRBJ2-3; TRBD2 matches 12 bases. Per germline, CDR1 MNHNS and CDR2 SASEGT. The CDR3 is made up of 19 amino acids. V gave up 5 bases and J gave up 0 bases; unmatched junction bases: 12. The chain's CDR3 is CASSRGRLAGVGSTDTQYF. DNA of the CDR3: TGTGCCAGCAGTAGAGGGAGACTAGCGGGAGTAGGGAGCACAGATACGCAGTATTTT.

V is TRBV18 and J is TRBJ2-3; TRBD2 aligns across 13 bases. J lost 9 bases, V lost 3 bases, and 6 bases had no gene match. Per the germline V gene, CDR1 is KGHSH and CDR2 is LQKENI. The CDR3 has 15 residues. The chain's CDR3 is CASSPGLAGVRTQYF. DNA of the CDR3: TGTGCCAGCTCACCTGGACTAGCGGGGGTCCGGACGCAGTATTTT.

This clonotype appeared a few times. The chain couples TRBV13 to TRBJ1-3; 9 bases agree with TRBD1. The germline V gene encodes CDR1 PRHDT and CDR2 FYEKMQ (reference sequence). There are 17 residues in the CDR3. V was clipped by 3 bases and J by 0 bases; unmatched bases: 6. Here the CDR3 DNA reads TGTGCCAGCAGCTTCCGACAGGGGGAACCCTCTGGAAACACCATATATTTT. Translated, it gives CASSFRQGEPSGNTIYF.

The sample holds a few counts of this clonotype. The CDR3 loop is CASSRTLVLGEQFF. CDR3 DNA sequence: TGTGCCAGCAGTCGCACTCTAGTGTTAGGTGAGCAGTTCTTC. The chain employs TRBV27 and TRBJ2-1; D remains unclear. The CDR3 has 14 residues. Trimming pared 5 bases from V and 9 bases from J, leaving 17 bases between. Germline loops: CDR1 MNHEY, CDR2 SMNVEV (reference sequence).

The genes are TRBV28 and TRBJ2-3, with a weak D call TRBD2 (5 bases). Deletions cut 8 bases from V and 2 bases from J, with 11 bases between. From germline, CDR1 is MDHEN and CDR2 SYDVKM. This CDR3 region has 13 residues. The CDR3 region is CASGSVFTDTQYF. In DNA, the CDR3 is TGTGCCAGCGGGAGCGTCTTCACAGATACGCAGTATTTT.

This clonotype was seen repeatedly, ten times or more. This chain links TRBV4-1 with TRBJ1-5; D is uncertain. The CDR3 consists of 15 residues. Germline loops: CDR1 MGHRA, CDR2 YSYEKL. V lost 2 bases and J 5 bases, leaving 13 bases between the germline ends. The CDR3 is CASSQTTTRDQPQHF. For the CDR3, the DNA is TGCGCCAGCAGCCAAACGACCACACGGGATCAGCCCCAGCATTTT.

Ten or more counts support this clonotype. This chain joins TRBV10-3 and TRBJ2-1, with TRBD2 identical over 7 bases. CDR3 length: 16 amino acids. Unmatched junction bases numbered 12, after V lost 3 bases and J lost 7 bases. In germline, CDR1 is ENHRY, CDR2 SYGVKD. The CDR3 DNA follows: TGTGCCATCAGTGAATCCGGCGGGGGTAGTACGAATGAGCAGTTCTTC. Protein product: CAISESGGGSTNEQFF.

V and J are TRBV5-5 and TRBJ2-2, with D unclear. Between the trimmed V and J ends, which lost 4 bases and 3 bases, there was a span of 16 bases. CDR1 is SGHKS, CDR2 YYEKEE, per germline (reference sequence). The CDR3 spans 16 residues. The chain's CDR3 is CASSPGPRLHTGELFF. The DNA of the CDR3 is TGTGCCAGCAGCCCCGGGCCACGATTGCACACCGGGGAGCTGTTTTTT.

This clonotype was seen at least ten times. Its ends do not fully match the called genes, so a read error is possible. The chain is built from TRBV5-1 and TRBJ2-2, with a tentative D call TRBD1 (6 bases). This CDR3 is built from 15 residues. Per germline, CDR1 SGHRS and CDR2 YFSETQ. The CDR3 DNA is TGTGCCAGCAGTTCCGGACAGCCCAACACCGGGGAGCTGTTTTTT. Amino acids: CASSSGQPNTGELFF.

The J gene is TRBJ1-2, the V gene TRBV2, with 7 bases fitting TRBD1. The CDR3 loop spans 14 amino acids. With 6 bases clipped from V and 4 bases from J, the junction kept 8 bases outside the gene matches. CDR1 and CDR2 from the germline V gene are SNHLY and FYNNEI. The CDR3 is CASRARGDPYGYTF. The CDR3 DNA reads as TGTGCCAGCAGGGCCAGGGGGGACCCCTATGGCTACACCTTC. Full variable domain (rest looked up from reference TRBV2 and TRBJ1-2): EPEVTQTPSHQVTQMGQEVILRCVPISNHLYFYWYRQILGQKVEFLVSFYNNEISEKSEIFDDQFSVERPDGSNFTLKIRSTKLEDSAMYFCASRARGDPYGYTFGSGTRLTVV.

The J gene is TRBJ2-1, the V gene TRBV25-1; unclear D gene. Trimming took off 2 bases at V and 6 bases at J, with 8 bases between the two ends. The CDR3 length is 13 residues. From germline, CDR1 is MGHDK and CDR2 SYGVNS. Here the CDR3 reads CASSEHRVNEQFF. CDR3 coding DNA: TGTGCCAGCAGTGAACATAGGGTCAATGAGCAGTTCTTC.

This clonotype was seen a handful of times. The CDR3, as DNA: TGCGCCAGCAGCGTGGATTTCGGAATCACTGAAGCTTTCTTT. The encoded protein is CASSVDFGITEAFF. The chain has TRBV5-1 and TRBJ1-1, with no clear D. Germline CDR1 and CDR2: SGHRS and YFSETQ. Trimming took off 4 bases at V and 4 bases at J, with 14 bases between the two ends. The CDR3 contains 14 residues.

J is TRBJ2-1 and V is TRBV12-3 or TRBV12-4; 12 bases map to TRBD2. The CDR3 has 18 residues. Trimming took 6 bases from V and 4 from J; bases not matched to a gene: 13. The CDR3 DNA is TGTGCCAGCAGATCTCCCCGGACTAGCGGGACGATTTACAATGAGCAGTTCTTC. It translates to CASRSPRTSGTIYNEQFF.